Listed here are 10 T cell receptor beta chains from one sample, sequenced in a study of cytomegalovirus exposure and HLA in healthy donors. Primers: 60 Vbeta forward and 13 Jbeta reverse. Sequenced by immunoSEQ multiplex PCR; TCRdb stores in-frame clones only, minus some. The sample records 87,000 or so clones, about 8% being singletons. Sequencing input: PBMCs. The receptors shown here come from a man in his fifties in good health and CMV-seronegative.

The CDR3 DNA is TGTGCCAGCTCACCAGGGGCCCCCACTGAAGCTTTCTTT. It encodes CASSPGAPTEAFF. The chain is built from TRBV18 and TRBJ1-1; possible D gene TRBD1, 5 bases. The CDR3 is 13 residues long. The germline CDR1 and CDR2 sequences are KGHSH and LQKENI. V lost 2 bases, J lost 4 bases, and 8 bases lay in between.

This rearrangement joins TRBV5-1 to TRBJ2-1; weak D call: TRBD1 (6 bases). V was trimmed by 4 bases and J by 7 bases, leaving 15 bases between them. The germline V gene has CDR1 SGHRS and CDR2 YFSETQ. The CDR3 sequence is 14 residues long. The CDR3 DNA reads TGCGCCAGCAGCGAAGGACAGCTGGGGAATGAGCAGTTCTTC. This translates into CASSEGQLGNEQFF.

This clone was observed a few times. This chain links TRBV25-1 with TRBJ2-5, with 9 bases matching TRBD2. V lost 4 bases and J lost 4; bases outside the gene matches: 13. The CDR3 runs to 17 residues. The germline CDR1 and CDR2 sequences are MGHDK and SYGVNS. CDR3 residues: CASSGFRGGGSGETQYF. The DNA for the CDR3 is TGTGCCAGCAGTGGGTTTCGCGGGGGGGGCTCGGGAGAGACCCAGTACTTC.

The chain is built from TRBV9 and TRBJ2-2, with D perhaps TRBD2 (5 bases). The CDR3 runs to 15 residues. The ends were cut back, 0 bases at V and 5 bases at J, with 11 bases in the middle. Germline V CDR1 and CDR2: SGDLS, YYNGEE. As DNA, the CDR3 is TGTGCCAGCAGCGTAGGATCGGGGAGAACCGGGGAGCTGTTTTTT. Translated: CASSVGSGRTGELFF.

This clone was counted between two and nine times. The V call is TRBV5-4, the J call TRBJ2-2; D is undetermined. CDR3 length: 14 residues. Germline V gene data show CDR1 as SGHNT and CDR2 as YYREEE (reference sequence). With 4 bases removed from V and 0 bases from J, the gap between germline ends came to 7 bases. CDR3 in amino acids: CASSDTPNTGELFF. The CDR3 bases are TGTGCCAGCAGCGACACCCCGAACACCGGGGAGCTGTTTTTT.

This clone was seen a few times. V usage is TRBV30 and J usage is TRBJ2-3; weak D call: TRBD2 (5 bases). Trimming stripped 2 bases from V and 1 base from J, with 13 bases between. The CDR3 covers 15 residues. Per germline, CDR1 GTSNPN and CDR2 SVGIG (reference sequence). CDR3 DNA: TGTGCCTGGAGTCAAGGACTGGCTGGCACAGATACGCAGTATTTT. Translation gives CAWSQGLAGTDTQYF.

This clone was counted only a few times. V is TRBV2 and J is TRBJ2-2; the match to TRBD2 covers 12 bases. CDR1 SNHLY and CDR2 FYNNEI come from the germline V gene. V lost 6 bases, J lost 6 bases, and 11 bases stayed unmatched. CDR3 length: 17 amino acids. CDR3 DNA sequence: TGTGCCAGCAGCATCCAGCCTAGCGGGGGGGCCCCCGGGGAGCTGTTTTTT. This translates into CASSIQPSGGAPGELFF.

The V and J genes are TRBV28 and TRBJ2-5; possible D gene TRBD1, 5 bases. In germline, CDR1 is MDHEN, CDR2 SYDVKM. Trimming removed 3 bases at V and 5 bases at J, with 13 bases between. This CDR3 is 14 amino acids long. The CDR3 DNA follows: TGTGCCAGCAGTTTCCAGGGCGGTAGGGAGACCCAGTACTTC. Its translation is CASSFQGGRETQYF.

This rearrangement joins TRBV5-1 to TRBJ2-5, with D tentatively TRBD1 (6 bases). The V and J ends lost 2 bases and 1 base respectively, with 9 bases between them. The CDR3 is made up of 14 amino acids. CDR1 SGHRS and CDR2 YFSETQ come from the germline V gene. The CDR3 bases are TGCGCCAGCAGCTTTCGGGACACCCAAGAGACCCAGTACTTC. It yields the protein CASSFRDTQETQYF.

The chain couples TRBV4-2 to TRBJ2-3; a possible D gene is TRBD2 (6 bases). V dropped 2 bases and J dropped 2 bases, with 14 bases sitting between them. Looked up from germline, CDR1 is LGHNA and CDR2 is YNFKEQ. This CDR3 has 16 amino acids. CDR3: CASSQPGAGLTDTQYF. In DNA, the CDR3 is TGTGCCAGCAGCCAACCAGGAGCGGGCCTCACAGATACGCAGTATTTT.